This TCR beta chain was observed in a study of graft-versus-host responses after intestinal transplantation. Study-wide background: Transplant recipients had multivisceral, liver-intestinal, or isolated intestinal grafts. The study gave all recipients anti-thymocyte globulin induction, then tacrolimus and steroids for about three years. Regarding the study as a whole: In recipient marrow, GvH clones were found, and some appeared first in ileum or blood. The presence of high graft-versus-host to host-versus-graft clonal ratios in allografts characterized patients with graft-donor T cell macrochimerism.

TCRdb's copy holds only in-frame clones and misses some; the assay was immunoSEQ multiplex PCR. The sample yields about 100,000 clones, roughly 84% seen once. The V and J ends lost 6 bases and 4 bases respectively, with 9 bases between them. The CDR3 spans 12 residues. Germline values: CDR1 SNHLY, CDR2 FYNNEI. With regard to this clone: Its antigen is not identified.

Sequencing was performed on unstimulated CD4+ T cells sorted from spleen or lymph node cells, taken before transplant. V gene TRBV2 combines with J gene TRBJ1-1; D remains ambiguous. This sequence was found in a human donor who was the organ donor for an intestinal transplant. CDR3 DNA: TGTGCCAGCAGGGGGTTGTTCACTGAAGCTTTCTTT. Protein: CASRGLFTEAFF. Supplemented by reference TRBV2 and TRBJ1-1, the full variable domain reads EPEVTQTPSHQVTQMGQEVILRCVPISNHLYFYWYRQILGQKVEFLVSFYNNEISEKSEIFDDQFSVERPDGSNFTLKIRSTKLEDSAMYFCASRGLFTEAFFGQGTRLTVV.